Below are 21 T cell receptor beta chains sequenced from a single sample in a study of T cell responses to AZD1222 COVID-19 vaccine. Sequencing was performed with immunoSEQ multiplex PCR; in TCRdb, only in-frame clones are kept and a portion is missing. The sample records over 45,000 clones, 80% to 90% being singletons. The source was peripheral blood, collected on day 0 of AZD1222 vaccination. The receptors derive from an adult in good health.

The chain has TRBV7-9 and TRBJ2-7, with D unresolved. The germline gives CDR1 SEHNR, CDR2 FQNEAQ (reference sequence). Trimming took 5 bases from V and 1 from J, leaving 6 bases between them. This CDR3 is 12 amino acids long. The CDR3 sequence is CASSPLSYEQYF. In DNA form, the CDR3 reads TGTGCCAGCAGCCCGTTATCCTACGAGCAGTACTTC.

The chain employs TRBV9 and TRBJ2-7, with 9 bases identical to TRBD1. Per germline, CDR1 SGDLS and CDR2 YYNGEE. Trimming removed 4 bases from V and 3 bases from J; junction bases left unmatched: 8. The CDR3 is made up of 15 amino acids. The CDR3 DNA reads TGTGCCAGCAGCATCGGGACAGGGTACGGCTACGAGCAGTACTTC. This translates into CASSIGTGYGYEQYF.

This clone appeared a few times. The chain couples TRBV25-1 to TRBJ1-2; TRBD1 is a possible D gene (5 bases). Germline V lookup: CDR1 MGHDK, CDR2 SYGVNS. CDR3 size: 15 residues. Between the trimmed V and J ends, which lost 3 bases and 4 bases, there was a span of 15 bases. The CDR3 is CASSDRPGDGYGYTF. CDR3 in DNA: TGTGCCAGCAGTGACCGACCGGGGGACGGCTATGGCTACACCTTC.

The chain has TRBV7-9 and TRBJ2-7; TRBD2 agrees at 14 bases. With 5 bases clipped from V and 3 bases from J, the junction kept 6 bases outside the gene matches. The CDR3 covers 16 residues. The germline gives CDR1 SEHNR, CDR2 FQNEAQ (reference sequence). In nucleotides, the CDR3 is TGTGCCAGCAGCCCATCCGGGACTAGCGGGAGCTACGAGCAGTACTTC. Its translation: CASSPSGTSGSYEQYF.

The chain joins TRBV6-5 to TRBJ1-2, with D maybe TRBD1 (5 bases). There are 15 residues in the CDR3. The V gene's germline CDR1 is MNHEY and CDR2 SVGAGI. The germline V and J ends were trimmed by 0 bases and 4 bases, with 12 bases remaining between them. This CDR3 reads CASSYSKGTIYGYTF. DNA of the CDR3: TGTGCCAGCAGTTACTCGAAAGGGACGATCTATGGCTACACCTTC.

The V call is TRBV6-6, the J call TRBJ2-1; possibly TRBD1 for D (6 bases). The germline gives CDR1 MNHNY, CDR2 SVGAGI (reference sequence). Trimming removed 6 bases from V and 4 bases from J, with 16 bases in between. This CDR3 is built from 15 residues. The CDR3 nucleotides read TGTGCCAGCAGCCCCGGGGTCGACAGGTACAATGAGCAGTTCTTC. Protein sequence: CASSPGVDRYNEQFF.

The V and J genes are TRBV11-1 and TRBJ2-7; D is perhaps TRBD1 or TRBD2 (5 bases each). The V end was cut by 2 bases, the J end by 7 bases, with 21 bases between. Germline assignment: CDR1 SGHAT and CDR2 FQDESV (reference sequence). The CDR3 spans 16 residues. CDR3 region: CASSLTGGTLQGEQYF. DNA for the CDR3: TGTGCCAGCAGCTTAACTGGGGGAACTTTACAAGGGGAGCAGTACTTC.

This chain connects TRBV5-1 to TRBJ1-6; D might be TRBD1 (5 bases). Between the trimmed V and J ends, which lost 0 bases and 5 bases, there was a span of 9 bases. The CDR3 is 15 amino acids. From germline, CDR1 is SGHRS and CDR2 YFSETQ. The CDR3 DNA is TGCGCCAGCAGCTTGGAGGGGACTAATAATTCACCCCTCCACTTT. Protein: CASSLEGTNNSPLHF. The variable domain in full, with the rest retrieved from reference TRBV5-1 and TRBJ1-6, is KAGVTQTPRYLIKTRGQQVTLSCSPISGHRSVSWYQQTPGQGLQFLFEYFSETQRNKGNFPGRFSGRQFSNSRSEMNVSTLELGDSALYLCASSLEGTNNSPLHFGNGTRLTVT.

V gene TRBV5-1 combines with J gene TRBJ2-5; tentatively, D is TRBD2 (6 bases). Trimming stripped 0 bases from V and 4 bases from J, with 16 bases between. Germline CDR1 is SGHRS and CDR2 is YFSETQ. This CDR3 spans 16 amino acids. CDR3 nucleotide sequence: TGCGCCAGCAGCTTGGGCGTACGGGGAGGTCGAGAGACCCAGTACTTC. Protein: CASSLGVRGGRETQYF.

This chain links TRBV6-5 with TRBJ1-5; TRBD1 aligns across 8 bases. Unmatched junction bases numbered 8, after V lost 7 bases and J lost 3 bases. Germline CDR1 MNHEY, CDR2 SVGAGI. This CDR3 contains 15 residues. CDR3 protein: CASKMDRVLNQPQHF. The CDR3 DNA reads as TGTGCCAGCAAGATGGACAGGGTGCTCAATCAGCCCCAGCATTTT.

This clone was observed a single time. The genes are TRBV2 and TRBJ2-2; 7 bases align to TRBD1. CDR3 length: 16 residues. The trim removed 0 bases at V and 5 bases at J, leaving 6 bases unmatched. In germline, CDR1 is SNHLY, CDR2 FYNNEI. The CDR3 sequence: CASSEALARGTGELFF. The CDR3 DNA follows: TGTGCCAGCAGTGAAGCGCTTGCCAGGGGGACCGGGGAGCTGTTTTTT.

The chain uses TRBV5-4 and TRBJ1-2, with D unclear. The germline V and J ends were trimmed by 0 bases and 1 base, with 10 bases remaining between them. Germline V CDR1 and CDR2: SGHNT, YYREEE (reference sequence). There are 15 residues in the CDR3. The CDR3 DNA reads TGTGCCAGCAGCTTGGAGGTTGGGAGTAACTATGGCTACACCTTC. Translated: CASSLEVGSNYGYTF.

This clone appeared once. V usage is TRBV6-1 and J usage is TRBJ2-7; D is possibly TRBD1 or TRBD2 (5 bases each). This CDR3 has 14 amino acids. V lost 1 base to trimming and J lost 4 bases, with 11 bases between them. Germline values: CDR1 MNHNS, CDR2 SASEGT. The CDR3: CASSEGGTNYEQYF. CDR3 sequence (DNA): TGTGCCAGCAGTGAAGGGGGGACGAATTACGAGCAGTACTTC.

V is TRBV28 and J is TRBJ1-3; D is possibly TRBD1 (5 bases). This CDR3 spans 16 amino acids. V lost 6 bases and J 0 bases, leaving 15 bases between the germline ends. Germline V lookup: CDR1 MDHEN, CDR2 SYDVKM. The CDR3 sequence is CASSRTRDSSGNTIYF. CDR3 nucleotides: TGTGCCAGCAGCAGAACCCGGGACTCCTCTGGAAACACCATATATTTT.

This chain uses TRBV4-2 with TRBJ2-1; 7 positions match TRBD2. After removal of 0 bases from V and 0 bases from J, the junction contained 8 bases not matched to a gene. CDR1 is LGHNA and CDR2 is YNFKEQ in the germline V gene. The CDR3 runs to 18 residues. Here the CDR3 reads CASSQDDMGGVSYNEQFF. In DNA form, the CDR3 reads TGTGCCAGCAGCCAAGATGATATGGGAGGGGTCTCCTACAATGAGCAGTTCTTC.

This chain links TRBV10-3 with TRBJ2-3, with a weak D call TRBD1 (5 bases). The CDR3 has 14 residues. Deletions cut 6 bases from V and 4 bases from J, with 14 bases between. Germline assignment: CDR1 ENHRY and CDR2 SYGVKD. Written as DNA, the CDR3 is TGTGCCATCAGCCCAGGGCAGTCCGCAGATACGCAGTATTTT. Amino acid sequence: CAISPGQSADTQYF.

V and J are TRBV10-3 and TRBJ2-1; 10 nucleotides agree with TRBD2. CDR1 ENHRY and CDR2 SYGVKD come from the germline V gene. The CDR3 consists of 17 residues. J gave up 9 bases and V 0 bases, and 11 bases lay outside the gene matches. The CDR3 sequence is CAISESSFTSGVSEQFF. The CDR3 DNA follows: TGTGCCATCAGTGAGTCCTCTTTCACTAGCGGGGTTAGTGAGCAGTTCTTC.

The rearrangement joins TRBV3-1 (or the pseudogene TRBV3-2) to TRBJ2-7, with TRBD2 matching 8 bases. CDR3 length equals 13 residues. Trimming cost V 6 bases and J 7 bases; bases outside gene matches: 8. CDR1 is LGHDT, CDR2 YNNKEL, per germline (reference sequence). CDR3 in amino acids: CASRREGMREQYF. CDR3 coding DNA: TGTGCCAGCAGACGGGAGGGGATGAGGGAGCAGTACTTC.

This sequence joins TRBV18 and TRBJ1-4; possibly TRBD1 for D (6 bases). Trimming took 2 bases from V and 5 from J, leaving 12 bases between them. Per germline, CDR1 KGHSH and CDR2 LQKENI. The CDR3 totals 15 residues. This chain's CDR3 is CASSPAGDGNEKLFF. The DNA of the CDR3 is TGTGCCAGCTCACCAGCAGGGGACGGGAATGAAAAACTGTTTTTT.

The chain links TRBV11-3 to TRBJ2-7; D gene unclear. The germline V gene encodes CDR1 SGHNT and CDR2 YENEEA. Trimming pared 0 bases from V and 9 bases from J, leaving 21 bases between. The CDR3 loop spans 16 amino acids. CDR3 amino acids: CASSLDHGSLSGVQYF. The CDR3 DNA reads as TGTGCCAGCAGCTTAGATCACGGCAGTTTATCGGGCGTGCAGTACTTC.

J is TRBJ1-1 and V is TRBV5-8; D ambiguous. The CDR3 totals 15 residues. The germline gives CDR1 SGHTS, CDR2 YDEGEE. Trimming stripped 2 bases from V and 1 base from J, with 12 bases between. CDR3: CASSLHTGRNTEAFF. For the CDR3, the DNA is TGTGCCAGCAGCTTACACACCGGGAGGAACACTGAAGCTTTCTTT.